This TCR beta chain was profiled in a study of T-cell reconstitution after alpha-beta-depleted transplantation in children. Study results and limitations: High day-60 TCRbeta diversity in some patients came from surviving recipient T cells and thymic progenitors.

There are 12 residues in the CDR3. V lost 8 bases and J 7 bases, leaving 15 bases between the germline ends. From germline, CDR1 is SQVTM and CDR2 ANQGSEA. Construction of the TCRbeta library involved unique molecular identifiers. One entry per CDR3 protein results from TCRdb running MiXCR on the PCR reads. The sample holds around 440,000 distinct CDR3 sequences, around 16% seen once. Note on this clonotype: Antigen specificity is unknown.

Specimen: PBMCs, mostly from graft donor cells, collected 360 days after TCRalphabeta/CD19-depleted stem cell transplant. The sequence came from a boy under two years old who had a stem cell transplant for Wiskott-Aldrich syndrome, so the T cells may come from the graft donor. The J gene is TRBJ2-1, the V gene TRBV29-1, with D uncertain. CDR3 loop: CSLELALNEQFF. For the CDR3, the DNA is TGCAGCTTGGAATTGGCGCTTAATGAGCAGTTCTTC.